The source of this TCR beta chain is a study of human T cells and chemical hapten exposure. Findings of the study overall: Sensitizing with DPC caused no change in TCRs above 1 in 1000 frequency.

Individual cDNA molecules (in the library) carried attached unique molecular identifiers. From the 5' RACE reads, TCRdb called clonotypes with MiXCR, one entry per CDR3 protein. The sample has fewer than 150,000 distinct CDR3 sequences, roughly 19% seen once. For this clonotype: Antigen: not known.

Total RNA extraction was carried out from unfractionated whole blood. V lost 8 bases to trimming and J lost 0 bases, with 20 bases between them. The CDR3 covers 17 residues. The germline gives CDR1 MGHRA, CDR2 YSYEKL. The receptor was derived from a human donor in good health. The chain recombines TRBV4-1 with TRBJ2-1; D possibly corresponds to TRBD2 (6 bases). This CDR3 is CASAPSGGTSSYNEQFF. The CDR3 region has the DNA TGCGCCAGCGCCCCCAGCGGAGGGACGAGCTCCTACAATGAGCAGTTCTTC.